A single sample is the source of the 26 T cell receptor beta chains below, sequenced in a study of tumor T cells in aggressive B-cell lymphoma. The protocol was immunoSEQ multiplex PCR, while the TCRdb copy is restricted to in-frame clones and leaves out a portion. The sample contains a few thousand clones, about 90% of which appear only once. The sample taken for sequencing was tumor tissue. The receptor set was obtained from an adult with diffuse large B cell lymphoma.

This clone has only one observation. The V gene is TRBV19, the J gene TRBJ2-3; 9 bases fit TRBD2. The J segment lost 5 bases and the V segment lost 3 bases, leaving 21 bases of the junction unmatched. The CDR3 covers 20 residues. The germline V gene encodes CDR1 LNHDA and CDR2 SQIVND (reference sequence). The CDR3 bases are TGTGCCAGTAGTATTGGAGGAGTATTGGGGGTAGCGGGAGTGATAGATACGCAGTATTTT. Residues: CASSIGGVLGVAGVIDTQYF.

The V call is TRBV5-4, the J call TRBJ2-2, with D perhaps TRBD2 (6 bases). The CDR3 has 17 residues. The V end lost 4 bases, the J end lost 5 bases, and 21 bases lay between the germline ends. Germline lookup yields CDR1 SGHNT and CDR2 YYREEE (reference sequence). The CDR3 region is CASSPALGREETGELFF. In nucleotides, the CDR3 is TGTGCCAGCAGCCCGGCGTTGGGGCGGGAAGAGACCGGGGAGCTGTTTTTT.

CDR3 residues: CASSFPTSGTDTQYF. The CDR3 DNA is TGTGCCAGCAGCTTCCCCACTAGCGGTACAGATACGCAGTATTTT. The chain has TRBV7-9 and TRBJ2-3; TRBD2 matches 8 bases. This CDR3 contains 15 residues. V trimming: 3 bases; J trimming: 3 bases; junction bases outside the gene matches: 5. Germline V lookup: CDR1 SEHNR, CDR2 FQNEAQ (reference sequence). Filled out from reference TRBV7-9 and TRBJ2-3, the complete variable domain reads DTGVSQNPRHKITKRGQNVTFRCDPISEHNRLYWYRQTLGQGPEFLTYFQNEAQLEKSRLLSDRFSAERPKGSFSTLEIQRTEQGDSAMYLCASSFPTSGTDTQYFGPGTRLTVL.

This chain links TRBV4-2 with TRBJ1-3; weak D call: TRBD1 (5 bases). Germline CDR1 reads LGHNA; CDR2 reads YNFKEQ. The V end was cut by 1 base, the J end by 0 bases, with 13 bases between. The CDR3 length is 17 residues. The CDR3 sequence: CASSQASGGSSGNTIYF. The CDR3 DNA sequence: TGTGCCAGCAGCCAAGCCTCCGGGGGTAGCTCTGGAAACACCATATATTTT.

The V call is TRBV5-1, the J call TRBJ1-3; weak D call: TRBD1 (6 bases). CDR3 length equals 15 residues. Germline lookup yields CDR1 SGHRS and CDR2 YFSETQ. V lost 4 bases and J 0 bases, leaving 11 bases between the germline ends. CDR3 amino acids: CASSRTGLSGNTIYF. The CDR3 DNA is TGCGCCAGCAGCCGCACAGGGCTCTCTGGAAACACCATATATTTT. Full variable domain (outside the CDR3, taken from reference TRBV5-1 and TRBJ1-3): KAGVTQTPRYLIKTRGQQVTLSCSPISGHRSVSWYQQTPGQGLQFLFEYFSETQRNKGNFPGRFSGRQFSNSRSEMNVSTLELGDSALYLCASSRTGLSGNTIYFGEGSWLTVV.

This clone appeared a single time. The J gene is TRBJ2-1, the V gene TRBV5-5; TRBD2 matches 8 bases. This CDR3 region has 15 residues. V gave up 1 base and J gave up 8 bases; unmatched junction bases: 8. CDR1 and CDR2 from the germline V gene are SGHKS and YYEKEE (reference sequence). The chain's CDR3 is CASSLFPAGVDEQFF. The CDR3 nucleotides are TGTGCCAGCAGCTTGTTCCCAGCGGGAGTCGATGAGCAGTTCTTC.

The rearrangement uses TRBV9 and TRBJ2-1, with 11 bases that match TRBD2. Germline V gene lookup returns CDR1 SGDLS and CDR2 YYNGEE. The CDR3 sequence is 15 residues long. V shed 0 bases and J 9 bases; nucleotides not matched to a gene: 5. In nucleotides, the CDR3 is TGTGCCAGCAGCGTAGAGGTTAGCGGGAGGGTTGAGCAGTTCTTC. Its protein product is CASSVEVSGRVEQFF.

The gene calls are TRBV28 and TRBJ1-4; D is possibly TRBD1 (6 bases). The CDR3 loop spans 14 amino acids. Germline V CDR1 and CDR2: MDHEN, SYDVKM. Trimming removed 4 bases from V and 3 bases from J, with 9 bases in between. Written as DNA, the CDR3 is TGTGCCAGCAGTTCCAGGGGAGCTAATGAAAAACTGTTTTTT. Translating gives CASSSRGANEKLFF.

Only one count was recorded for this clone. DNA of the CDR3: TGTGCCAGCAGCTTAGTTCCGACAGGCGTCGCAGATACGCAGTATTTT. Amino acid sequence: CASSLVPTGVADTQYF. This chain links TRBV7-2 with TRBJ2-3, with D possibly being TRBD1 (6 bases). V shed 1 base and J shed 4 bases, with 15 bases lying between them. Germline V gives CDR1 SGHTA, CDR2 FQGNSA. The CDR3 is 16 residues long.

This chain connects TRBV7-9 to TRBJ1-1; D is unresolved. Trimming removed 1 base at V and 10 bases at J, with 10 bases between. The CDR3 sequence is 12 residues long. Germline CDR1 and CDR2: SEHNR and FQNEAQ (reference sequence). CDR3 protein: CASSLDRGRAFF. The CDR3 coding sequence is TGTGCCAGCAGCTTAGACAGAGGGCGAGCTTTCTTT. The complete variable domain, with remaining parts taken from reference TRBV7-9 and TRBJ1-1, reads DTGVSQNPRHKITKRGQNVTFRCDPISEHNRLYWYRQTLGQGPEFLTYFQNEAQLEKSRLLSDRFSAERPKGSFSTLEIQRTEQGDSAMYLCASSLDRGRAFFGQGTRLTVV.

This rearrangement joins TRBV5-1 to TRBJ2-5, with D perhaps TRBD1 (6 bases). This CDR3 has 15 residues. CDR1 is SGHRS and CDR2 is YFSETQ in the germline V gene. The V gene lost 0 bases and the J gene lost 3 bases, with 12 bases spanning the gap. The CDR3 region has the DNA TGCGCCAGCAGCTTGGAGGGCAGGGGAGAAGAGACCCAGTACTTC. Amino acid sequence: CASSLEGRGEETQYF.

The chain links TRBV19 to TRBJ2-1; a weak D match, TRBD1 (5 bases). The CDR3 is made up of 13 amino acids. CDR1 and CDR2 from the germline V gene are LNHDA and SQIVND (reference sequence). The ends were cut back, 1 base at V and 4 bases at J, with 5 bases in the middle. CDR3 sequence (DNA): TGTGCCAGTAGTATAGCAGGGTACAATGAGCAGTTCTTC. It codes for CASSIAGYNEQFF.

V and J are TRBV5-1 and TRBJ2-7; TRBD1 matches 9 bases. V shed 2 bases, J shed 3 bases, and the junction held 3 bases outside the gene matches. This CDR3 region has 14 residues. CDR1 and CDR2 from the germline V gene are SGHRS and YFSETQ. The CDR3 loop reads CASSLGGQGYEQYF. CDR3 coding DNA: TGCGCCAGCAGCTTAGGGGGACAGGGCTACGAGCAGTACTTC.

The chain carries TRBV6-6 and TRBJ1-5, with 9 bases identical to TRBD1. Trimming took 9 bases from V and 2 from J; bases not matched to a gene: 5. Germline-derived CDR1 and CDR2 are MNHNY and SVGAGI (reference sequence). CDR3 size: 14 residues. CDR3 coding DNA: TGTGCCAGTGGGACAGGGAAGGGCAATCAGCCCCAGCATTTT. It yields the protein CASGTGKGNQPQHF.

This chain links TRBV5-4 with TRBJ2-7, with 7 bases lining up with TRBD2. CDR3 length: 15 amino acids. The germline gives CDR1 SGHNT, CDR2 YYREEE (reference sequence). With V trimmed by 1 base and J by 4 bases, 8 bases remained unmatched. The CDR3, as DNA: TGTGCCAGCAGCTTGTCGGGGGGACTCGTTTACGAGCAGTACTTC. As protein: CASSLSGGLVYEQYF.

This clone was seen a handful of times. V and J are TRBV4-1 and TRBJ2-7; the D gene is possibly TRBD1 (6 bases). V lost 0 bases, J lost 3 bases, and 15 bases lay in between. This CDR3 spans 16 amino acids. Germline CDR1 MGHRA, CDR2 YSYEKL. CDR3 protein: CASSQDLSQGYYEQYF. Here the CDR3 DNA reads TGCGCCAGCAGCCAAGATTTGAGCCAGGGGTACTACGAGCAGTACTTC.

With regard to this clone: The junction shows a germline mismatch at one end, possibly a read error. The CDR3 loop reads CASSLAGSNEKLFF. CDR3 in DNA: TGCGCCAGCAGCTTGGCCGGGTCTAACGAAAAACTGTTTTTT. The V and J genes are TRBV5-1 and TRBJ1-4; D call uncertain. The germline CDR1 and CDR2 sequences are SGHRS and YFSETQ. This CDR3 has 14 residues.

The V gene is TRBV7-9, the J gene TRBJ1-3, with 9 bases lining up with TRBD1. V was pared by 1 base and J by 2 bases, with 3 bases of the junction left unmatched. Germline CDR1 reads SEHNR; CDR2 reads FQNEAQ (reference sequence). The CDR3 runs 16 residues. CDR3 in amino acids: CASSLGTGDAGNTIYF. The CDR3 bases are TGTGCCAGCAGCTTAGGGACAGGGGACGCTGGAAACACCATATATTTT.

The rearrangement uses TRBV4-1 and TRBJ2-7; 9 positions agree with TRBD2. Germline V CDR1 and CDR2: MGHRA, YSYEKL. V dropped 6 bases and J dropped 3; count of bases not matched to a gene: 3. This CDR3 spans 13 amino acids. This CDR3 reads CASSRLADYEQYF. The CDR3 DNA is TGCGCCAGCAGTAGACTAGCGGACTACGAGCAGTACTTC.

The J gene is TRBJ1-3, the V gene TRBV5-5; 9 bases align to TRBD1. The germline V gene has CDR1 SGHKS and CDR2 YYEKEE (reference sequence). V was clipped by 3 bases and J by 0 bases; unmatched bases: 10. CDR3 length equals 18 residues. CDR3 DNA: TGTGCCAGCAGCTCAACAGGGGGCCGGGGGGTCTCTGGAAACACCATATATTTT. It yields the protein CASSSTGGRGVSGNTIYF.

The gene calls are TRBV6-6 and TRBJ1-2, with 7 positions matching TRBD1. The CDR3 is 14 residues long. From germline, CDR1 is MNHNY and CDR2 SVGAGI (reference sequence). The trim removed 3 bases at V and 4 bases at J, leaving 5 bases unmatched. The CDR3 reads CASSYNDRAYGYTF. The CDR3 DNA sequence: TGTGCCAGCAGTTATAATGACAGGGCCTATGGCTACACCTTC.

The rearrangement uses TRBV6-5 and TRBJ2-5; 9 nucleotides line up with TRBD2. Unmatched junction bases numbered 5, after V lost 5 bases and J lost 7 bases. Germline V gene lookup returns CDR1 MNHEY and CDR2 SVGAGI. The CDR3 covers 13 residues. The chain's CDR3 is CASSLAGHVTQYF. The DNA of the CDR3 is TGTGCCAGCAGTCTAGCGGGGCATGTGACCCAGTACTTC.

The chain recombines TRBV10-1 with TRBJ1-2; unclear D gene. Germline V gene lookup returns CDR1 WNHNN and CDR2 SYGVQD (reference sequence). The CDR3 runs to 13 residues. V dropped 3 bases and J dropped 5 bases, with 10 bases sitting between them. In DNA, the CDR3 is TGCGCCAGCAGTGATTCGGGATTTTATGGCTACACCTTC. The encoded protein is CASSDSGFYGYTF.

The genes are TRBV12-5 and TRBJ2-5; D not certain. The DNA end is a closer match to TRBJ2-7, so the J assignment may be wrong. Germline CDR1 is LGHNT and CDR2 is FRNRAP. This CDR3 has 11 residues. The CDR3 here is CASGRSYEQYF. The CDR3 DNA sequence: TGTGCTAGTGGGCGGTCCTACGAGCAGTACTTC.

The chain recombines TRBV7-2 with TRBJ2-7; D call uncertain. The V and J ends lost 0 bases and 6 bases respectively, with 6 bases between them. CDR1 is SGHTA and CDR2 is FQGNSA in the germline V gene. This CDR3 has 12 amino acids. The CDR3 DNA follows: TGTGCCAGCAGCTTAGCGGTGGCCGAGCAGTACTTC. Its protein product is CASSLAVAEQYF. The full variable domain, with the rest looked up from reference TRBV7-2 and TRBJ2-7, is GAGVSQSPSNKVTEKGKDVELRCDPISGHTALYWYRQSLGQGLEFLIYFQGNSAPDKSGLPSDRFSAERTGGSVSTLTIQRTQQEDSAVYLCASSLAVAEQYFGPGTRLTVT.

The CDR3 loop is CASSIDRDLGTQYF. CDR3 in DNA: TGTGCCAGCAGCATCGACAGGGACTTAGGGACCCAGTACTTC. V gene TRBV7-6 combines with J gene TRBJ2-5; the D gene is possibly TRBD1 (7 bases). Germline V lookup: CDR1 SGHVS, CDR2 FNYEAQ. This CDR3 is built from 14 residues. With 5 bases removed from V and 7 bases from J, the gap between germline ends came to 17 bases.